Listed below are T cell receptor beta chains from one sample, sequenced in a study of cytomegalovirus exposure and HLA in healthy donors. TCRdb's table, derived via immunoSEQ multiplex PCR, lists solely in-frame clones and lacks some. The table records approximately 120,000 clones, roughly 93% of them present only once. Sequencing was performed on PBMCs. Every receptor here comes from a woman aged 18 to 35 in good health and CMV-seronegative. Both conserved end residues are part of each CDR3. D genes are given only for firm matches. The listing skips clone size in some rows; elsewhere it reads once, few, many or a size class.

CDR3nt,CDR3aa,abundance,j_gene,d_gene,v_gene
TGCGCCAGTCGCGACTCCTTCTCTGGAAACACCATATATTTT,CASRDSFSGNTIYF,.,TRBJ1-3,.,TRBV5-1
TGTGCCAGCAGTGAAGTCCTCGGGAGGGAGGGCATTCAGTACTTC,CASSEVLGREGIQYF,.,TRBJ2-4,TRBD2,TRBV6-1
TGTGCCAGCAGCGATACTAGCGGGGGAAAAAATGAGCAGTTCTTC,CASSDTSGGKNEQFF,.,TRBJ2-1,TRBD2,TRBV9
TGTGCCACCCGGGACAGGGGGGTCACTGAAGCTTTCTTT,CATRDRGVTEAFF,once,TRBJ1-1,TRBD1,TRBV6-5
TGTGCCAGCTCACCTTCCGAGGGGGTGACAGATACGCAGTATTTT,CASSPSEGVTDTQYF,.,TRBJ2-3,.,TRBV18
TGTGCCAGCAGTTACTCGGAGGGAAGAAGCACTGAAGCTTTCTTT,CASSYSEGRSTEAFF,.,TRBJ1-1,.,TRBV6-5
TGTGCCAGTCTTGGGACAGGGACGTACACCGGGGAGCTGTTTTTT,CASLGTGTYTGELFF,once,TRBJ2-2,TRBD1,TRBV19
TGTGCCAGCAGTGAACAGGGGGTGGGCCAGCCCCAGCATTTT,CASSEQGVGQPQHF,.,TRBJ1-5,TRBD1,TRBV2
TGTGCCATCAACCCCAGTCGTGTCGTGACCCAGTACTTC,CAINPSRVVTQYF,.,TRBJ2-5,.,TRBV27
TGTGCCAGCAGGAATGGGCCTAGCGGGATGGTAGATACGCAGTATTTT,CASRNGPSGMVDTQYF,.,TRBJ2-3,TRBD2,TRBV27
TGTGCCAGTAGTATCCCACCGGGTGGAGCGGGAGGGGGCTACAATGAGCAGTTCTTC,CASSIPPGGAGGGYNEQFF,.,TRBJ2-1,TRBD2,TRBV19
TGCGCCAGCAGCCAAGACGGGGGAACGATCACCGGGGAGCTGTTTTTT,CASSQDGGTITGELFF,.,TRBJ2-2,.,TRBV4-1
TGTGCCAGCAGTTACCAGACAGACAGGGGCTATGGCTACACCTTC,CASSYQTDRGYGYTF,.,TRBJ1-2,TRBD1,TRBV6-6
TGTGCCAGCAGCTTGGGGGACAGGGAAATGTATACTGAAGCTTTCTTT,CASSLGDREMYTEAFF,.,TRBJ1-1,TRBD1,TRBV5-5
TGTGCCAGCAGTGAAATGAGGATTTCTGGAAACACCATATATTTT,CASSEMRISGNTIYF,once,TRBJ1-3,.,TRBV6-1
TGCGCCAGCAGTGAGTCAATCTCGACAGGGGGGTATGGCTACACCTTC,CASSESISTGGYGYTF,.,TRBJ1-2,TRBD1,TRBV10-2